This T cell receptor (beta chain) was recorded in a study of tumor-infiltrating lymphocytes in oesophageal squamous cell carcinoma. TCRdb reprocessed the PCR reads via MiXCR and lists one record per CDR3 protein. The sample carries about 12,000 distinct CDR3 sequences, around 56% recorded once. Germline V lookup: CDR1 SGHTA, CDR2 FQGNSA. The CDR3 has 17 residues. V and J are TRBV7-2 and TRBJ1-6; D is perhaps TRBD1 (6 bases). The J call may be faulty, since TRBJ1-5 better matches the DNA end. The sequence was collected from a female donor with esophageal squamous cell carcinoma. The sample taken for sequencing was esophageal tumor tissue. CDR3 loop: CASSLGYRDLSNQPQHF. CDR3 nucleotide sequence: TGTGCCAGCAGCTTAGGGTACAGGGATCTTTCAAATCAGCCCCAGCATTTT.